This TCR beta chain was sequenced in a study of early T cells in non-severe SARS-CoV-2 infection. Study overall: Sequencing used unsorted whole-blood bulk RNA, so chains lack pairing. Overall study findings and caveats: Reliance on VDJdb matching favored anti-spike CD8 responses; private and CD4 specificities were missed.

Unique molecular identifiers (one per individual cDNA molecule) were attached. TCRdb itself ran the 5' RACE reads through MiXCR, one entry per CDR3 protein. This table holds fewer than 70,000 distinct CDR3 sequences, 4.6% found once. This clonotype has ten or more counts. Its antigen is not identified. With V trimmed by 6 bases and J by 0 bases, 11 bases remained unmatched. The CDR3 length is 18 residues. Germline loops: CDR1 KGHDR, CDR2 SFDVKD. Sequenced material: whole blood, taken at baseline. This chain connects TRBV24-1 to TRBJ1-4; 8 bases are shared with TRBD1. This clonotype originated in an adult who was a healthcare worker with PCR-confirmed SARS-CoV-2 infection or an uninfected control (not recorded which). The donor label of this sample is uncertain. Here the CDR3 DNA reads TGTGCCACCAGTCCAGGACAGGGAGTGGATGCAACTAATGAAAAACTGTTTTTT. Translating it yields CATSPGQGVDATNEKLFF.